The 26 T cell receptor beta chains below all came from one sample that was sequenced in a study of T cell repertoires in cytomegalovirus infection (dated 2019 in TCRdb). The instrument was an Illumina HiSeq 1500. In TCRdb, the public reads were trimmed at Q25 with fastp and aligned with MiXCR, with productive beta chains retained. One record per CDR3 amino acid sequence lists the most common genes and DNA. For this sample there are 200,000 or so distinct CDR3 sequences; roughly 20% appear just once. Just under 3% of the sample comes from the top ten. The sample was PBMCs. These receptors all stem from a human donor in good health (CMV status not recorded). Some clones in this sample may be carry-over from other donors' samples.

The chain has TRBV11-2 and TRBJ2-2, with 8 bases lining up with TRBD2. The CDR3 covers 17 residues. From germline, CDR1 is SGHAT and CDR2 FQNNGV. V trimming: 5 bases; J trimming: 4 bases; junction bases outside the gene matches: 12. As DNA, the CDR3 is TGTGCCAGCAGCCCGCCGGGACTAGTTCGTGGCACCGGGGAGCTGTTTTTT. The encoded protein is CASSPPGLVRGTGELFF.

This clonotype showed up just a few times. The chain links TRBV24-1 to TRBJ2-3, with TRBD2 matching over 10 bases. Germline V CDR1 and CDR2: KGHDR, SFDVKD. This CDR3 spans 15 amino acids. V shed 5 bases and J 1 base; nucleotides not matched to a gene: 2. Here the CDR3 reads CATSGTSGGTDTQYF. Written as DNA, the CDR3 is TGTGCCACCAGTGGAACTAGCGGGGGCACAGATACGCAGTATTTT.

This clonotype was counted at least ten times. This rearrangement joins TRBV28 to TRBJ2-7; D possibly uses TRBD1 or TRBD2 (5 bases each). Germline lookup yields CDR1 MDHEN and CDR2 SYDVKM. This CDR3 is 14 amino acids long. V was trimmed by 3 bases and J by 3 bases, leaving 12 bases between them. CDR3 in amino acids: CASSLFGTDYEQYF. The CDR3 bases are TGTGCCAGCAGTTTGTTCGGGACGGACTACGAGCAGTACTTC.

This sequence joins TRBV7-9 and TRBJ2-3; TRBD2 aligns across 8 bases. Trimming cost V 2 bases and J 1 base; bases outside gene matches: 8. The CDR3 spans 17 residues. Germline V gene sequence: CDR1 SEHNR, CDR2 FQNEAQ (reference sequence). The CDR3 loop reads CASSLKLAASRTDTQYF. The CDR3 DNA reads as TGTGCCAGCAGCTTAAAACTAGCGGCGTCACGCACAGATACGCAGTATTTT.

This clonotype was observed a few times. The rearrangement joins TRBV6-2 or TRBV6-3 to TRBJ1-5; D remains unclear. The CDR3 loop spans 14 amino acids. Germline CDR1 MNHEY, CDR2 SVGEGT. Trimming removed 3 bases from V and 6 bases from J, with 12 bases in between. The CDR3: CASSYMNQVQPQHF. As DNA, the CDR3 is TGTGCCAGCAGTTATATGAACCAAGTTCAGCCCCAGCATTTT.

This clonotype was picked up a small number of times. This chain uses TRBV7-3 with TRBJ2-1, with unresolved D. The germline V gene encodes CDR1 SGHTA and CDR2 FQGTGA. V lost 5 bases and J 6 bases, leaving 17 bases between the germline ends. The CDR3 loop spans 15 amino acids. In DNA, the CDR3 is TGTGCCAGCAGCGCCGTAGTCCGCAATGGCAATGAGCAGTTCTTC. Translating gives CASSAVVRNGNEQFF.

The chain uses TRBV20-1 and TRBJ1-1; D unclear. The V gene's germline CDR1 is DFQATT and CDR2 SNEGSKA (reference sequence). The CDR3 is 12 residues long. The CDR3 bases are TGCAGCCAACTCCGGGGGAACACTGAAGCTTTCTTT. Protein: CSQLRGNTEAFF.

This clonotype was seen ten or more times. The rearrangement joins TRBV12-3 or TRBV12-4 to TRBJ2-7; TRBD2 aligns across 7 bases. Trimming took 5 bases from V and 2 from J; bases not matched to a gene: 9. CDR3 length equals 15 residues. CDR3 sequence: CASSPLSGGPYEQYF. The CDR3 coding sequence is TGTGCCAGCAGTCCCCTCTCGGGAGGTCCCTACGAGCAGTACTTC.

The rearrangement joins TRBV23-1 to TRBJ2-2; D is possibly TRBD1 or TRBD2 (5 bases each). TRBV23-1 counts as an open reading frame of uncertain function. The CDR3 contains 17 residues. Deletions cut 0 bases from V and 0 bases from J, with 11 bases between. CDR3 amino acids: CASSQSGALANTGELFF. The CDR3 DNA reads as TGCGCCAGCAGTCAATCCGGGGCGCTCGCGAACACCGGGGAGCTGTTTTTT.

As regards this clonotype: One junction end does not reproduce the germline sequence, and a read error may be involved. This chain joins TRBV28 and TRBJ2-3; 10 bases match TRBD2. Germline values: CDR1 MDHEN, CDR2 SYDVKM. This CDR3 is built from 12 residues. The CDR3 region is CSAGGPTGTQYF. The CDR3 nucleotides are TGTTCAGCGGGAGGGCCCACAGGTACGCAGTATTTT.

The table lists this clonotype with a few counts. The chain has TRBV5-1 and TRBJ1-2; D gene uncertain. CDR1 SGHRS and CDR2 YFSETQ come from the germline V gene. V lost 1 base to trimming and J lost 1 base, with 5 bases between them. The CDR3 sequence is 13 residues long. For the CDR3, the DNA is TGCGCCAGCAGCTTGCAGGATAACTATGGCTACACCTTC. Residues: CASSLQDNYGYTF.

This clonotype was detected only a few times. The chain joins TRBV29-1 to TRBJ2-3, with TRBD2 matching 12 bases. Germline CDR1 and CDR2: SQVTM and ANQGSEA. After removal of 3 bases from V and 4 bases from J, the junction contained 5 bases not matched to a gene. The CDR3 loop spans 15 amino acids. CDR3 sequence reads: CSVETSGRGADTQYF. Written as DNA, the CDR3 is TGCAGCGTTGAGACTAGCGGGAGAGGGGCAGATACGCAGTATTTT.

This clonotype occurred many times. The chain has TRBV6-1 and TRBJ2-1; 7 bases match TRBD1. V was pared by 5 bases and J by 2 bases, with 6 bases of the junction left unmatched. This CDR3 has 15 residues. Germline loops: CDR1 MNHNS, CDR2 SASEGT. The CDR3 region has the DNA TGTGCCAGCAGTTCCTCAGGGGGTCCCTACAATGAGCAGTTCTTC. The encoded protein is CASSSSGGPYNEQFF.

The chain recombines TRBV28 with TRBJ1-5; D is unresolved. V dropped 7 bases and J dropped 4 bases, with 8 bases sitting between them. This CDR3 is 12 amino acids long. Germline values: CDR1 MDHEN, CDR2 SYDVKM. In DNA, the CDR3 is TGTGCCAGCAACGTGGGGAATCAGCCCCAGCATTTT. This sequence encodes CASNVGNQPQHF.

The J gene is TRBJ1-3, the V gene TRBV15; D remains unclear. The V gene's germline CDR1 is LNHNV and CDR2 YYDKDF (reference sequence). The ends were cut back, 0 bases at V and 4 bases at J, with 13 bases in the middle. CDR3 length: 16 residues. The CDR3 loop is CATSRDRTGGGNTIYF. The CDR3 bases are TGTGCCACCAGCAGAGATCGGACGGGTGGCGGAAACACCATATATTTT.

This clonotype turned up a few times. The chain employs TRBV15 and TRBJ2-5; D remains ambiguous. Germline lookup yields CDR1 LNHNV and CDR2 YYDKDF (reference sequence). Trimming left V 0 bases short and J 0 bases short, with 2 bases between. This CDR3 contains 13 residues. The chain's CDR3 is CATSRDHQETQYF. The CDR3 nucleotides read TGTGCCACCAGCAGAGATCACCAAGAGACCCAGTACTTC.

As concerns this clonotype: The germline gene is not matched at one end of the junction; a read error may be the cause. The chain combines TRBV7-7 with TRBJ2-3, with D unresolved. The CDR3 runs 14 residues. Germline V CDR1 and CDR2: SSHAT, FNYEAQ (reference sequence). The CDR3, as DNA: TGTGCTAGCAGCCGGACGGCTAGCACAGATACGCAGTATTTT. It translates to CASSRTASTDTQYF.

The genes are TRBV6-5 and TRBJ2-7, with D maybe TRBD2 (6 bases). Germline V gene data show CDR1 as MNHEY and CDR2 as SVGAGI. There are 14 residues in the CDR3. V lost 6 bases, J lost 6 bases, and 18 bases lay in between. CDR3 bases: TGTGCCAGCAGCATAGGCGGCGGGACCGGCGAGCAGTACTTC. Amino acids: CASSIGGGTGEQYF.

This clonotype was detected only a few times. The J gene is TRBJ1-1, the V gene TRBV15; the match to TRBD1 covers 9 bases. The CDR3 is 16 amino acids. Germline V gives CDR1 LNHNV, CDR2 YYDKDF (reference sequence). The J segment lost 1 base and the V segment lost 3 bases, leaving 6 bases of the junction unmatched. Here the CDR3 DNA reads TGTGCCACCAGCAGGGGGGACAGGGATGGGAACACTGAAGCTTTCTTT. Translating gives CATSRGDRDGNTEAFF.

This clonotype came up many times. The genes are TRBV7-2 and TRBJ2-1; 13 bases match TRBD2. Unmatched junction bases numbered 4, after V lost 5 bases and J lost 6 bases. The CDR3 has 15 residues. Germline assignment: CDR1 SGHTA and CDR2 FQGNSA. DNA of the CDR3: TGTGCCAGCAGCCGGGGACTAGCGGGGTCCAATGAGCAGTTCTTC. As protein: CASSRGLAGSNEQFF. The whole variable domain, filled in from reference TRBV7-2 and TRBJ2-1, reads GAGVSQSPSNKVTEKGKDVELRCDPISGHTALYWYRQSLGQGLEFLIYFQGNSAPDKSGLPSDRFSAERTGGSVSTLTIQRTQQEDSAVYLCASSRGLAGSNEQFFGPGTRLTVL.

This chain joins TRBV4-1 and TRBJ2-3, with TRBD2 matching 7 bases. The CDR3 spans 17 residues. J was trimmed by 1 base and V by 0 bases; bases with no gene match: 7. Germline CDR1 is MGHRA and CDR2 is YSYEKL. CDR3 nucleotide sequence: TGCGCCAGCAGCCAAGATTTCGGGACTACGGGCACAGATACGCAGTATTTT. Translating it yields CASSQDFGTTGTDTQYF.

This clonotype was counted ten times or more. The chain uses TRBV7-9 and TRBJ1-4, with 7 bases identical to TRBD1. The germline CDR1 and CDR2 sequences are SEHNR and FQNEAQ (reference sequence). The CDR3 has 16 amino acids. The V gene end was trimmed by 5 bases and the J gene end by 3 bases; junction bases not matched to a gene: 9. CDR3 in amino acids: CASSRTGRLANEKLFF. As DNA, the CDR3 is TGTGCCAGCAGCCGGACAGGCCGGTTGGCTAATGAAAAACTGTTTTTT.

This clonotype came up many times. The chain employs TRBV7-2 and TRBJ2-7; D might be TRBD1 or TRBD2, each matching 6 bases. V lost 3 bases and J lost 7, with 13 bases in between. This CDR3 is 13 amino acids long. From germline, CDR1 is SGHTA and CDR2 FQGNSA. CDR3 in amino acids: CASSFPGAGEQYF. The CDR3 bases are TGTGCCAGCAGCTTCCCGGGGGCGGGGGAGCAGTACTTC.

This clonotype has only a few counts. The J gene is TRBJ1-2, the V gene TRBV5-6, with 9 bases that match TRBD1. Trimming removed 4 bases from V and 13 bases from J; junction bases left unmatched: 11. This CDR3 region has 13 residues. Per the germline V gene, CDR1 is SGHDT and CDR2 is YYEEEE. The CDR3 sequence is CASSIGTGIWSTF. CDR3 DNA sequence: TGTGCCAGCAGCATCGGGACAGGGATTTGGTCCACCTTC.

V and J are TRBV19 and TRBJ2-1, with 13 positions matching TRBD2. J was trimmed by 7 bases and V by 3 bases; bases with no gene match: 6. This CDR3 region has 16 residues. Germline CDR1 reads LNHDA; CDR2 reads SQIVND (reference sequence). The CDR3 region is CASSIGPGLAGNEQFF. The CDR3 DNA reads TGTGCCAGTAGTATTGGACCGGGACTAGCGGGGAATGAGCAGTTCTTC.

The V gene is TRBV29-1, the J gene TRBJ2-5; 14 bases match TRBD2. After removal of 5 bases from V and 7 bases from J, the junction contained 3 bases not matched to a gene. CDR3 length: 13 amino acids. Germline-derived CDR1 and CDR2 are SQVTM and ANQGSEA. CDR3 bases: TGCAGCGTTCGACTAGCGGGAGGGGTGACCCAGTACTTC. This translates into CSVRLAGGVTQYF.